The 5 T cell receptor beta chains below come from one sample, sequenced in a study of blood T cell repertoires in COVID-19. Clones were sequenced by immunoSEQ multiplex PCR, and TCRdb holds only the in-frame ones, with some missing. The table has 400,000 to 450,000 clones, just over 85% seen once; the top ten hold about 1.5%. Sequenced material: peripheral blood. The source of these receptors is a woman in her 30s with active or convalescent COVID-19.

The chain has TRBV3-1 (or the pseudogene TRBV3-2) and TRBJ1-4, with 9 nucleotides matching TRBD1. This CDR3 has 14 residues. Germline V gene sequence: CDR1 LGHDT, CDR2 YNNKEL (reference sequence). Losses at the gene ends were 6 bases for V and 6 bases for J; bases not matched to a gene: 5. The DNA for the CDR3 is TGTGCCAGCAGTCTTACAGGGGGCTATGAAAAACTGTTTTTT. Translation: CASSLTGGYEKLFF.

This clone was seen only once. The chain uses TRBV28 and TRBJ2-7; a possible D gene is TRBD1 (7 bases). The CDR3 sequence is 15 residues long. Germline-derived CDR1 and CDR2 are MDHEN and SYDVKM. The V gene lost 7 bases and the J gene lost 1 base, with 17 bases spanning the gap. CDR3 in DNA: TGTGCCAGCACTCGGAGGGCAGGGGGTTCCTACGAGCAGTACTTC. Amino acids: CASTRRAGGSYEQYF.

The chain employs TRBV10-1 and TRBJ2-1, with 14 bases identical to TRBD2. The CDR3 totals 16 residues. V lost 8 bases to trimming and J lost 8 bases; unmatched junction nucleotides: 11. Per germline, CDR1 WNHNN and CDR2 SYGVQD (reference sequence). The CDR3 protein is CASAGTSGSGSDEQFF. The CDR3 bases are TGCGCCAGCGCCGGGACTAGCGGGAGCGGTTCAGATGAGCAGTTCTTC.

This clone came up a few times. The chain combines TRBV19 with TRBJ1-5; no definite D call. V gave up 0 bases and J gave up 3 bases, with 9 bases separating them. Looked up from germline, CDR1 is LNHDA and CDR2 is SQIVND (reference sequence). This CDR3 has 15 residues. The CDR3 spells CASSIDTGYNQPQHF. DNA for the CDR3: TGTGCCAGTAGTATAGATACCGGGTACAATCAGCCCCAGCATTTT.

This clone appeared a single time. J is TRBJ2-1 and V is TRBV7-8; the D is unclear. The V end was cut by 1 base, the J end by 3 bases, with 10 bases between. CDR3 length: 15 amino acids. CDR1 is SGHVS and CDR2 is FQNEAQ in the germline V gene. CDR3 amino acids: CASSLVSTVYNEQFF. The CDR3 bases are TGTGCCAGCAGCTTAGTTTCCACAGTCTACAATGAGCAGTTCTTC.